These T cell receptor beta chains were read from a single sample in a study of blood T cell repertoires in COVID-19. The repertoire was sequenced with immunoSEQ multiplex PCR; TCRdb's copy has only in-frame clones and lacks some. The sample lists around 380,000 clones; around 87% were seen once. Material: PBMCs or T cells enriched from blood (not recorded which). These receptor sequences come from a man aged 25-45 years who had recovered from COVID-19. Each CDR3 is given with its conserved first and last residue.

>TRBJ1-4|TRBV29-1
CSVGLGVNEKLFF
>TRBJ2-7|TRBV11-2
CASSLGEGTYEQYF
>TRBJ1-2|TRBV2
CASIRDTLALGNYGYTF
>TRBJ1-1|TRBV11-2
CASSHTGLNTEAFF
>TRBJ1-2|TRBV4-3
CASSLYRAGQGYTF
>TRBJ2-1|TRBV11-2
CASSQGMGAYNEQFF
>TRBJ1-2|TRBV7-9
CASSLLQARSYGYTF
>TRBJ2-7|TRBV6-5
CASSYKQGFSYEQYF
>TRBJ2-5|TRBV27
CASRSQVQETQYF
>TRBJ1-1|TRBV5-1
CASSLMSGGTEAFF
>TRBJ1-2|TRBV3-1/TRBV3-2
CASSPPGTRYKQNYGYTF
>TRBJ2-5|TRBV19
CASSIGLSAGRGETQYF
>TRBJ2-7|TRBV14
CASSQDHGTVTNSYEQYF
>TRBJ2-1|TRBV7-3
CASSIEPGSRYNEQFF
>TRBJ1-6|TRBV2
CASSDSGGNSPLHF
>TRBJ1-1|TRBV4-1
CASSWGRLNTEAFF
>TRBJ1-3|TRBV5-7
CASRRQQNTIYF
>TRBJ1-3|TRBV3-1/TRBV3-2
CASSPFQGSGNTIYF
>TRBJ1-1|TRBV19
CASRGDILNTEAFF
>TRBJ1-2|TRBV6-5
CASRQGVFGYTF
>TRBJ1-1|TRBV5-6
CASSLEGVLNTEAFF
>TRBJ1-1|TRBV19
CASSPTGVHTEAFF
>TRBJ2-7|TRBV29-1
CSAGTSNSYEQYF
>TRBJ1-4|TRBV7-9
CASSPGTGADEKLFF
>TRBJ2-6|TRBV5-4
CASSPPQGVAGANVLTF
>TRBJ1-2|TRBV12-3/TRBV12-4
CASRQSNYGYTF